Here is one T cell receptor (beta chain) with its context. Its target is not known. The sample belongs to a study of T cell responses to AZD1222 COVID-19 vaccine. Looking at the study overall: Analysis merged second doses at about 4 or about 12 weeks.

Libraries were prepared by immunoSEQ multiplex PCR; TCRdb keeps only in-frame clonotypes and omits some of them. The sample contains fewer than 200,000 clones, approximately 92% of which appear only once. The CDR3 has 13 residues. The germline CDR1 and CDR2 sequences are MNHEY and SVGAGI. The germline V and J ends were trimmed by 8 bases and 7 bases, with 15 bases remaining between them. Study conclusions and caveats: Recipients of AZD1222 seropositive at baseline numbered only 6 or 7. Among spike-specific TCRs, nearly half reportedly target unmutated variant regions. The peak T cell response came first, and repertoires were sampled only after it.

Sequenced material: peripheral blood, taken on day 0 of AZD1222 vaccination. This chain links TRBV6-5 with TRBJ2-1, with a tentative D call TRBD2 (6 bases). The receptor was derived from an adult in good health. DNA for the CDR3: TGTGCCAGCGGGGGACTGCCTGGGAATGAGCAGTTCTTC. It is translated as CASGGLPGNEQFF.